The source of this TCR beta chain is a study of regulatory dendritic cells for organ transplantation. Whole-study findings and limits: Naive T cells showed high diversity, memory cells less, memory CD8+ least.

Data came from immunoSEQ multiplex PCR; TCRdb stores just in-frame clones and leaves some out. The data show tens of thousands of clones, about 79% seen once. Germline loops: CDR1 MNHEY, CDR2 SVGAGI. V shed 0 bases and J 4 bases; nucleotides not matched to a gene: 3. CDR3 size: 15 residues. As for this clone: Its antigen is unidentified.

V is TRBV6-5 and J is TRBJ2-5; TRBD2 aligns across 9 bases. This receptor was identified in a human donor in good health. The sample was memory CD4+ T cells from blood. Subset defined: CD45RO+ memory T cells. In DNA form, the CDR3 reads TGTGCCAGCAGTTACTCGGCTAGCGGGGCAGAGACCCAGTACTTC. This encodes CASSYSASGAETQYF.